This TCR beta chain was identified in a study of regulatory T cells in long-lasting Graves disease. Both iRepertoire HTBI primers and Arm-PCR of CDR3 regions were used to build the TCR beta libraries. TCRdb recomputed calls from the multiplex PCR reads with MiXCR, one row per CDR3 protein. The sample consists of over 500,000 distinct CDR3 sequences, around 16% of them appearing once. Indicated time point: newly diagnosed GD, antithyroid drugs for less than 3 months. RNA isolated from PBMCs was used to make the TCR library. This clonotype was recorded many times. This CDR3 region has 18 residues. The V gene lost 3 bases and the J gene lost 8 bases, with 26 bases spanning the gap. CDR1 is MDHEN, CDR2 SYDVKM, per germline. The data were also submitted as part of a second study, on T cells in Graves' hyperthyroidism and ophthalmopathy.

This TCR came from a man between 18 and 35 years old with Graves disease. Sequenced material: peripheral blood mononuclear cells (PBMCs), taken at new diagnosis, from a patient treated with antithyroid drugs. V is TRBV28 and J is TRBJ2-1, with TRBD1 as a possible D gene (6 bases). The CDR3 loop reads CASSFLVLAQGKIDEQFF. CDR3 bases: TGTGCCAGCAGTTTCCTTGTTTTGGCGCAGGGGAAGATAGATGAGCAGTTCTTC.